The text below deals with one T cell receptor beta chain. The antigen remains undetermined. The data were taken from a study of OX40 agonist ivuxolimab in advanced cancers. Study-wide context: Prior anti-PD-1, anti-PD-L1 or anti-CTLA-4 therapy did not bar entry, and approximately 40% had some.

V dropped 4 bases and J dropped 8 bases, with 8 bases sitting between them. Per the germline V gene, CDR1 is LNHDA and CDR2 is SQIVND (reference sequence). The CDR3 loop spans 12 amino acids. Using immunoSEQ multiplex PCR, the repertoire was profiled, and TCRdb retains in-frame clones only, with some absent. The sample includes tens of thousands of clones, roughly 83% seen only once; the top ten take about 15%. Study-wide points: Both CD4+ and CD8+ T cell populations in blood had undergone clonal expansion by week 6 at 0.1 to 3.0 mg/kg.

The rearrangement links TRBV19 to TRBJ1-4; the D gene is possibly TRBD1 (6 bases). This TCR was recovered from an adult with an advanced solid tumor such as melanoma, head and neck, liver or kidney cancer. The specimen was CD4+ or CD8+ T cells sorted from blood, collected in a trial of the OX40 agonist ivuxolimab. CDR3 amino acids: CASSNGQEKLFF. The CDR3 DNA sequence: TGTGCCAGTAGTAACGGACAGGAAAAACTGTTTTTT.